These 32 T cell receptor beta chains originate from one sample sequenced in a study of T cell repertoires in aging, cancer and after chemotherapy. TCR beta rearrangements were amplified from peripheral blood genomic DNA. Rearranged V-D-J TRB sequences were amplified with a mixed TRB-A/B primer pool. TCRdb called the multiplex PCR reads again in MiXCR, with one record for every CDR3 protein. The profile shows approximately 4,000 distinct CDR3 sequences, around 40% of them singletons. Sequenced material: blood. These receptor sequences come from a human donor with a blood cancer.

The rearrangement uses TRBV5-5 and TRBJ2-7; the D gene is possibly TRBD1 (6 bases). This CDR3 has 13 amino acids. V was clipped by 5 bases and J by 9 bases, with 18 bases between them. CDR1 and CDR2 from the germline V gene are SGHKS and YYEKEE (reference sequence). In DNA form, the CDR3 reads TGTGCCAGCAGTGGGGACACCTACGAAGGGCAGTACTTC. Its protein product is CASSGDTYEGQYF.

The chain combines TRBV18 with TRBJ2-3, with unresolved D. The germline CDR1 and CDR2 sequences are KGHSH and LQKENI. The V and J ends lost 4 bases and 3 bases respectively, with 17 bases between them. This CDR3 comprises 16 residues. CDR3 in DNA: TGTGCCAGCTCACTTATGATGGGAAGTGGGACAGATACGCAGTATTTT. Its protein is CASSLMMGSGTDTQYF.

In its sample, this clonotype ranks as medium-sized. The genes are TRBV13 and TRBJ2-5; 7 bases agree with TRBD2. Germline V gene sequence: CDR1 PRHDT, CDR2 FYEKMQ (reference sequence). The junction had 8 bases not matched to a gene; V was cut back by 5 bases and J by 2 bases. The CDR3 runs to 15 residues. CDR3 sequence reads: CASSRGSGEQETQYF. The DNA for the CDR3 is TGTGCCAGCAGCCGGGGGAGCGGGGAACAAGAGACCCAGTACTTC. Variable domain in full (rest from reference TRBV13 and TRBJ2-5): AAGVIQSPRHLIKEKRETATLKCYPIPRHDTVYWYQQGPGQDPQFLISFYEKMQSDKGSIPDRFSAQQFSDYHSELNMSSLELGDSALYFCASSRGSGEQETQYFGPGTRLLVL.

This CDR3 is CASSSRVHVPGQWRGQADTQYF. The CDR3 coding sequence is TGTGCCAGCAGTTCACGGGTGCATGTCCCGGGACAGTGGCGAGGTCAGGCAGATACGCAGTATTTT. This chain links TRBV27 with TRBJ2-3, with 7 bases that match TRBD1. The CDR3 spans 22 residues. Germline V gene data show CDR1 as MNHEY and CDR2 as SMNVEV (reference sequence). V shed 4 bases, J shed 4 bases, and the junction held 29 bases outside the gene matches.

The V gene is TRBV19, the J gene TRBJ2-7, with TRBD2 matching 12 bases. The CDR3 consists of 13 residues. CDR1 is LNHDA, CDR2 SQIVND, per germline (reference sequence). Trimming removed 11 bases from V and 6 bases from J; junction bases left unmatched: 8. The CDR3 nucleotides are TGTGCCGTCGGACTAGCGGGATTGGGCGAGCAGTACTTC. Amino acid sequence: CAVGLAGLGEQYF. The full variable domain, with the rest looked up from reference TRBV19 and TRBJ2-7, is DGGITQSPKYLFRKEGQNVTLSCEQNLNHDAMYWYRQDPGQGLRLIYYSQIVNDFQKGDIAEGYSVSREKKESFPLTVTSAQKNPTAFYLCAVGLAGLGEQYFGPGTRLTVT.

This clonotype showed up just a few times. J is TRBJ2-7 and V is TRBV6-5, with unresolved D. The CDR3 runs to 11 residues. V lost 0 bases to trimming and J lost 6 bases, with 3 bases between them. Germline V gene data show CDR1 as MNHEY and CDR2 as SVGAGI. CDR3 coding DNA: TGTGCCAGCAGTTACTCGGGCGAGCAGTACTTC. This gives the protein CASSYSGEQYF.

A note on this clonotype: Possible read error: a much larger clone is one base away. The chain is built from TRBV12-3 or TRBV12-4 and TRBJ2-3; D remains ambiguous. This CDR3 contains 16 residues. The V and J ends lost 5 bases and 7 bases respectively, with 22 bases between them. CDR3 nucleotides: TGTGCCAGCAGTGCGCAGGTAACCCTACGAACATATACGCAGTATTTT. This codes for CASSAQVTLRTYTQYF.

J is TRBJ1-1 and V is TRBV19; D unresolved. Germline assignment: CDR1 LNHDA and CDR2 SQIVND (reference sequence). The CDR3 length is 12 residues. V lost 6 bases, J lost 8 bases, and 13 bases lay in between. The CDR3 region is CASRGRQTEAFF. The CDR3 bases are TGTGCCAGTAGGGGCAGACAAACCGAAGCTTTCTTT.

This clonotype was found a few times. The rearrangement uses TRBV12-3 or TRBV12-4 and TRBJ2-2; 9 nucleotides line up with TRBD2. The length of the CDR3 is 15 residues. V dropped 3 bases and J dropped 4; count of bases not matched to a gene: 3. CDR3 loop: CASSFGSGSTGELFF. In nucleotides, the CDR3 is TGTGCCAGCAGTTTCGGTAGCGGGAGCACCGGGGAGCTGTTTTTT.

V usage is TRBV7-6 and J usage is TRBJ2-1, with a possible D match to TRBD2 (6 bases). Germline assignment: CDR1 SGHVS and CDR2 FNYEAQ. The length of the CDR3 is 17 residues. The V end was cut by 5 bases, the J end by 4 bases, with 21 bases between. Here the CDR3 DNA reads TGTGCCAGCAGCCCCAGTCTTTCGGAGGGAAAATACAATGAGCAGTTCTTC. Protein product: CASSPSLSEGKYNEQFF.

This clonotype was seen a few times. CDR3 protein: CASSFPGGFGNTIYF. The CDR3 coding sequence is TGTGCCAGCAGTTTCCCAGGGGGCTTTGGAAACACCATATATTTT. The chain joins TRBV6-6 to TRBJ1-3; 8 nucleotides align to TRBD1. The germline V gene has CDR1 MNHNY and CDR2 SVGAGI (reference sequence). This CDR3 comprises 15 residues. V was clipped by 4 bases and J by 3 bases; unmatched bases: 5.

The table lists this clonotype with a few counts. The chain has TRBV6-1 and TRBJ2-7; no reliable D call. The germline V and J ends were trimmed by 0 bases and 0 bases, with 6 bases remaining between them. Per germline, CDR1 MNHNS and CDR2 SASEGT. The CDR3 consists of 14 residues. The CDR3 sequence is CASSEAGISYEQYF. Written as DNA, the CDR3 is TGTGCCAGCAGTGAAGCGGGTATCTCCTACGAGCAGTACTTC.

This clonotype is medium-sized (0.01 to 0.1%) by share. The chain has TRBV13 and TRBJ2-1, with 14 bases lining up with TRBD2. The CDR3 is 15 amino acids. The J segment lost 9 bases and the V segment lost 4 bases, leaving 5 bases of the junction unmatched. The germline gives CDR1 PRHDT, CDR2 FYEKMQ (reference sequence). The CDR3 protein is CASSYGTSGRPEQFF. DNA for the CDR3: TGTGCCAGCAGCTACGGGACTAGCGGGAGACCTGAGCAGTTCTTC.

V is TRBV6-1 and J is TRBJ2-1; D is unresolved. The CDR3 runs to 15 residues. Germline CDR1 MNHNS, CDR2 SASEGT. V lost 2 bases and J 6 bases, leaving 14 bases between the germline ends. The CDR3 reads CASSERPTPGNEQFF. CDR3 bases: TGTGCCAGCAGTGAACGTCCCACACCTGGCAATGAGCAGTTCTTC.

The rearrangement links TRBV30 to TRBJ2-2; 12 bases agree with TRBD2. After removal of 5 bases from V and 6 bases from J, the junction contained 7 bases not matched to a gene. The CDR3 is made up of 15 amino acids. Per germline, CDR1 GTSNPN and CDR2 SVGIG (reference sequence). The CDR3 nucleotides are TGTGCCTGGGGAAGACTAGCGGGGGCCCCCGGGGAGCTGTTTTTT. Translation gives CAWGRLAGAPGELFF.

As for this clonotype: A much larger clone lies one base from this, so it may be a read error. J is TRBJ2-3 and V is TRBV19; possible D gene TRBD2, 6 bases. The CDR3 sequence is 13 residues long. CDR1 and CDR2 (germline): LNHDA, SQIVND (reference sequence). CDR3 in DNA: TGTGCCAGTAGTCACGGGAGCACAGATACGAAGTATTTT. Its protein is CASSHGSTDTKYF. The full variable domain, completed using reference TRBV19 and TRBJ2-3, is DGGITQSPKYLFRKEGQNVTLSCEQNLNHDAMYWYRQDPGQGLRLIYYSQIVNDFQKGDIAEGYSVSREKKESFPLTVTSAQKNPTAFYLCASSHGSTDTKYFGPGTRLTVL.

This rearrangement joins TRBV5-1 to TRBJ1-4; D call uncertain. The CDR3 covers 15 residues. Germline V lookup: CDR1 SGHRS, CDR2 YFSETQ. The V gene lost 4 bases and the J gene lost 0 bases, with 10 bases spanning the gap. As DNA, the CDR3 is TGCGCCAGCAGCACGGGTGATGCAACTAATGAAAAACTGTTTTTT. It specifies CASSTGDATNEKLFF.

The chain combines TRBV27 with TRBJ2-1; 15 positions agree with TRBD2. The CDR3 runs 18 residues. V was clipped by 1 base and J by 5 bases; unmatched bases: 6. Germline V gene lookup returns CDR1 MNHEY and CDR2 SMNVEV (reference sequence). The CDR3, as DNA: TGTGCCAGCAGTTTATGGGCATGGACTAGCGGGAGGGACAATGAGCAGTTCTTC. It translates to CASSLWAWTSGRDNEQFF.

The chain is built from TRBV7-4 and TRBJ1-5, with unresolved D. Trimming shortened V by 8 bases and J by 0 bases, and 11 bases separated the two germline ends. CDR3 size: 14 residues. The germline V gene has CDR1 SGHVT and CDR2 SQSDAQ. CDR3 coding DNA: TGTGCCAGCTCCGGCCGTTATAGCAATCAGCCCCAGCATTTT. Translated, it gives CASSGRYSNQPQHF.

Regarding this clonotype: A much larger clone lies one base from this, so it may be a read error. CDR3 in amino acids: CATSRGGDVTDTQYF. The CDR3, as DNA: TGTGCCACCAGCAGAGGCGGGGATGTCACAGATACGCAGTATTTT. The rearrangement links TRBV15 to TRBJ2-3; a weak D match, TRBD2 (6 bases). The CDR3 spans 15 residues. From germline, CDR1 is LNHNV and CDR2 YYDKDF (reference sequence). V lost 1 base to trimming and J lost 2 bases, with 10 bases between them.

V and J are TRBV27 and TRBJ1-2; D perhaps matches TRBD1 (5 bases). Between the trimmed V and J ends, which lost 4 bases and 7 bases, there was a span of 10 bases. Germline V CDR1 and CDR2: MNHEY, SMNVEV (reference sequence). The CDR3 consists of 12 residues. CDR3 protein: CASSSIGGGYTF. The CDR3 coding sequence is TGTGCCAGCAGTTCCATTGGGGGTGGCTACACCTTC.

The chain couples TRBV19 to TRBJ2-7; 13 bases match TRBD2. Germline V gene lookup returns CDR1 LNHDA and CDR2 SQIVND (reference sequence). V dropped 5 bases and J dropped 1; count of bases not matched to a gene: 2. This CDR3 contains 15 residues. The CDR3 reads CASSETSGRSYEQYF. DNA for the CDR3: TGTGCCAGTAGTGAGACTAGCGGGAGGTCCTACGAGCAGTACTTC.

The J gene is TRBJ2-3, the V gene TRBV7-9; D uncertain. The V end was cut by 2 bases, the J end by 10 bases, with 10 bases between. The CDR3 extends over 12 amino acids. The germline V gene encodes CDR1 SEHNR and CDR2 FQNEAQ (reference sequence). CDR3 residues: CASSLPGGAQYF. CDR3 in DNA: TGTGCCAGCAGCTTACCTGGCGGAGCGCAGTATTTT.

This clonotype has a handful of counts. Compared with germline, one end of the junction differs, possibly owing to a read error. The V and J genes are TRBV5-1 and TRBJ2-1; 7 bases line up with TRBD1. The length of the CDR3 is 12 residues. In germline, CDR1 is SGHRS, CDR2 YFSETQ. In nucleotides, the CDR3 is TGTGCCAGCAGCGACGGGACAGCCCAGCAGTTCTTC. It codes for CASSDGTAQQFF.

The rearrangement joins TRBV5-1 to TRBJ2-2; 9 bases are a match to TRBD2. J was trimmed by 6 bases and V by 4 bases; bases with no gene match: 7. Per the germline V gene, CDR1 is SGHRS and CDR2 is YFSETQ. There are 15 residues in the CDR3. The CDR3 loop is CASSLLAGDAGELFF. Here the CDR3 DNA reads TGCGCCAGCAGCCTTTTAGCGGGAGACGCCGGGGAGCTGTTTTTT.

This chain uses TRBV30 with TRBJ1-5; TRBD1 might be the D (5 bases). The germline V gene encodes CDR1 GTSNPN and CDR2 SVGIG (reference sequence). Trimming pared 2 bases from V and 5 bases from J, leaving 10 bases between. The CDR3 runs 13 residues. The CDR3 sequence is CAWSLQGDQPQHF. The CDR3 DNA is TGTGCCTGGAGTCTCCAGGGCGATCAGCCCCAGCATTTT.

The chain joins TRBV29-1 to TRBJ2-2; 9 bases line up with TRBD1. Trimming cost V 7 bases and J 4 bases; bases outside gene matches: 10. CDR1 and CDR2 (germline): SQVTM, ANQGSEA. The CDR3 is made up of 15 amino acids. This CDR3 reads CSAEGGQGFTGELFF. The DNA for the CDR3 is TGCAGCGCCGAGGGGGGACAGGGTTTCACCGGGGAGCTGTTTTTT.

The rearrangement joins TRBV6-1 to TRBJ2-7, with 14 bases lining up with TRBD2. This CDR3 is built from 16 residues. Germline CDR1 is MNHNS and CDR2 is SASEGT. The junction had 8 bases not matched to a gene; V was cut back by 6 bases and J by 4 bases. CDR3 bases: TGTGCCAGCAGCGAATCGGGACTAGCGGGAGTGTACGAGCAGTACTTC. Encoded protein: CASSESGLAGVYEQYF.

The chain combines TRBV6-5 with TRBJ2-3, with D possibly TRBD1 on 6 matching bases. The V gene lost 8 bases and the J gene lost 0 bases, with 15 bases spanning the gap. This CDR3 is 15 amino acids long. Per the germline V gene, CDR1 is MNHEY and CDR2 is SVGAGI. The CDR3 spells CASLAGGGSTDTQYF. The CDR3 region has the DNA TGTGCCAGCCTGGCTGGGGGCGGTAGCACAGATACGCAGTATTTT.

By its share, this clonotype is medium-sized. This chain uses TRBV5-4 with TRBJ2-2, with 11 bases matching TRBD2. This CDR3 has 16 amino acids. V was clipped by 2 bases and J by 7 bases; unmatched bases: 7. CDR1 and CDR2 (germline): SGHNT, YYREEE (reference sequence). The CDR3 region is CASSLSTSGSNGELFF. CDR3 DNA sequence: TGTGCCAGCAGCTTAAGTACTAGCGGGAGTAACGGGGAGCTGTTTTTT.

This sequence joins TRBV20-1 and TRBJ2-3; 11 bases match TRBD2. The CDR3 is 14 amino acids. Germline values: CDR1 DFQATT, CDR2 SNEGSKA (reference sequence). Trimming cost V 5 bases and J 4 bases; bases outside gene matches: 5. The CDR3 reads CSAPTSGSADTQYF. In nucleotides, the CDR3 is TGCAGTGCTCCTACTAGCGGGAGCGCAGATACGCAGTATTTT.

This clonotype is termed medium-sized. CDR3 in DNA: TGCAGCGGGGGAGGGACAAGGTCGGAAGAAAAACTGTTTTTT. Translation gives CSGGGTRSEEKLFF. The V gene is TRBV29-1, the J gene TRBJ1-4; D is perhaps TRBD1 (6 bases). Trimming shortened V by 7 bases and J by 8 bases, and 20 bases separated the two germline ends. The CDR3 runs to 14 residues. Germline CDR1 reads SQVTM; CDR2 reads ANQGSEA.